The 12 T cell receptor beta chains reported below all come from one sample, sequenced in a study of chemoradiotherapy in HPV16-positive cancers. TCRdb's table, derived via immunoSEQ multiplex PCR, lists solely in-frame clones and lacks some. There are several hundred clones in the sample; under 95% occur only once, and approximately 6.2% lies in the top ten. This material consisted of tumor tissue, taken from a patient who underwent chemoradiotherapy. Receptors were obtained from a human donor with HPV-associated anogenital cancer.

The chain links TRBV27 to TRBJ1-2; D gene ambiguous. The CDR3 covers 11 residues. Trimming took off 8 bases at V and 5 bases at J, with 9 bases between the two ends. Germline CDR1 is MNHEY and CDR2 is SMNVEV (reference sequence). The CDR3 sequence is CASGPAYGYTF. CDR3 DNA sequence: TGTGCCAGCGGCCCCGCTTATGGCTACACCTTC.

The genes are TRBV29-1 and TRBJ2-1; a weak D match, TRBD2 (6 bases). Per the germline V gene, CDR1 is SQVTM and CDR2 is ANQGSEA. This CDR3 contains 14 residues. V lost 8 bases and J 0 bases, leaving 14 bases between the germline ends. The CDR3 protein is CSFPGLSSYNEQFF. Written as DNA, the CDR3 is TGCAGCTTCCCGGGACTTAGCTCCTACAATGAGCAGTTCTTC.

The V call is TRBV6-1, the J call TRBJ1-2; D gene uncertain. The germline CDR1 and CDR2 sequences are MNHNS and SASEGT. This CDR3 contains 13 residues. The V gene lost 1 base and the J gene lost 4 bases, with 7 bases spanning the gap. The CDR3 reads CASSEGQLYGYTF. The CDR3 DNA reads as TGTGCCAGCAGTGAAGGTCAGCTCTATGGCTACACCTTC.

CDR3 in DNA: TGTGCCAGCAGTTTTTCGGGGGCGTCAGGCAATCAGCCCCAGCATTTT. It yields the protein CASSFSGASGNQPQHF. The rearrangement joins TRBV27 to TRBJ1-5, with D tentatively TRBD1 (6 bases). Per the germline V gene, CDR1 is MNHEY and CDR2 is SMNVEV (reference sequence). The CDR3 extends over 16 amino acids. Trimming took off 3 bases at V and 2 bases at J, with 14 bases between the two ends.

The table lists this clone with a count of one. The V call is TRBV6-5, the J call TRBJ1-2, with a possible D match to TRBD1 (5 bases). The V and J ends lost 2 bases and 6 bases respectively, with 10 bases between them. Germline CDR1 and CDR2: MNHEY and SVGAGI. CDR3 length: 13 residues. The CDR3 region has the DNA TGTGCCAGCAGTTACGGGGGTGGTGATGGCTACACCTTC. Translating gives CASSYGGGDGYTF.

The chain is built from TRBV6-5 and TRBJ2-3; TRBD2 matches 7 bases. After removal of 0 bases from V and 5 bases from J, the junction contained 8 bases not matched to a gene. The CDR3 extends over 16 amino acids. CDR1 is MNHEY and CDR2 is SVGAGI in the germline V gene. Written as DNA, the CDR3 is TGTGCCAGCAGTTACTCGAAGGGCGGGAGAGGAGATACGCAGTATTTT. This gives the protein CASSYSKGGRGDTQYF.

Judged by abundance, this clone is hyperexpanded. The rearrangement uses TRBV9 and TRBJ2-4; either TRBD1 or TRBD2 may fit D (5 bases each). Deletions cut 0 bases from V and 8 bases from J, with 12 bases between. Germline assignment: CDR1 SGDLS and CDR2 YYNGEE. The CDR3 has 14 residues. The CDR3 loop is CASSVVTGADIQYF. As DNA, the CDR3 is TGTGCCAGCAGCGTAGTTACCGGGGCAGACATTCAGTACTTC.

The genes are TRBV30 and TRBJ2-1; 13 bases are shared with TRBD2. Per germline, CDR1 GTSNPN and CDR2 SVGIG (reference sequence). The ends lost 0 bases at V and 8 bases at J; junction bases unmatched: 19. The CDR3 extends over 20 amino acids. CDR3 in DNA: TGTGCCTGGAGTGTAACCCCGGGACTAGCGGGATCCTTAGGGAACGATGAGCAGTTCTTC. This translates into CAWSVTPGLAGSLGNDEQFF.

The rearrangement links TRBV19 to TRBJ1-4, with 10 bases that match TRBD1. This CDR3 region has 17 residues. V lost 3 bases to trimming and J lost 0 bases; unmatched junction nucleotides: 4. The germline V gene has CDR1 LNHDA and CDR2 SQIVND (reference sequence). In nucleotides, the CDR3 is TGTGCCAGTAGTATTCACGGACAGGGGGCAACTAATGAAAAACTGTTTTTT. Translation: CASSIHGQGATNEKLFF.

The CDR3 nucleotides are TGTGCCAGCAGCCGGGGACTAGCGGGAGGCGAGCAGTACTTC. Its translation is CASSRGLAGGEQYF. This chain links TRBV7-6 with TRBJ2-7, with 15 bases aligning to TRBD2. Losses at the gene ends were 5 bases for V and 6 bases for J; bases not matched to a gene: 2. Germline lookup yields CDR1 SGHVS and CDR2 FNYEAQ. This CDR3 contains 14 residues.

The rearrangement links TRBV6-5 to TRBJ1-5, with D maybe TRBD1 (5 bases). The V end lost 9 bases, the J end lost 0 bases, and 12 bases lay between the germline ends. Germline values: CDR1 MNHEY, CDR2 SVGAGI. The CDR3 sequence is 14 residues long. The CDR3, as DNA: TGTGCCAGTCGGGGGTCCTATAGCAATCAGCCCCAGCATTTT. It specifies CASRGSYSNQPQHF.

V usage is TRBV10-2 and J usage is TRBJ2-7, with 7 positions matching TRBD2. V was pared by 6 bases and J by 6 bases, with 8 bases of the junction left unmatched. This CDR3 has 13 residues. Germline CDR1 is WSHSY and CDR2 is SAAADI. CDR3 nucleotide sequence: TGCGCCAGCAGGGCCGGGACTACGGGCGAGCAGTACTTC. Translating gives CASRAGTTGEQYF.